Listed below are T cell receptor beta chains from one sample, sequenced in a study of blood T cell repertoires in COVID-19. Data came from immunoSEQ multiplex PCR; TCRdb stores just in-frame clones and leaves some out. The data contain about 220,000 clones, just over 85% of them singletons. The sequencing input was PBMCs or T cells enriched from blood (not recorded which). The source of these receptors is a woman in her forties or fifties with acute COVID-19. CDR3s include the opening cysteine and the closing phenylalanine or tryptophan. Fields, in order: clone size, V gene, CDR3 length, J gene, D gene, CDR3 protein, CDR3 DNA. A D gene is named only where the DNA matches it firmly. Expanded clones get a size class; other rows say once, few or many, or leave the size out.

-	TRBV9	17	TRBJ2-1	-	CASSVGGYQSSYNEQFF	TGTGCCAGCAGCGTAGGGGGCTATCAGAGCTCCTACAATGAGCAGTTCTTC
-	TRBV5-1	17	TRBJ1-1	TRBD1	CASSLSTTGLGNTEAFF	TGCGCCAGCAGCTTGTCGACGACAGGGTTGGGGAACACTGAAGCTTTCTTT
once	TRBV5-1	15	TRBJ1-2	-	CASSRPDSDLYGYTF	TGCGCCAGCAGCAGGCCGGACAGCGATCTCTATGGCTACACCTTC
-	TRBV6-5	12	TRBJ2-7	-	CASSSPVLEQYF	TGTGCCAGCAGTTCCCCGGTCCTCGAGCAGTACTTC
-	TRBV11-1	15	TRBJ2-5	TRBD2	CASTYSGAYQETQYF	TGTGCCAGCACTTATAGCGGGGCCTACCAAGAGACCCAGTACTTC
-	TRBV5-1	14	TRBJ2-7	-	CASSLGVRAYEQYF	TGCGCCAGCAGCTTGGGTGTCAGGGCGTACGAGCAGTACTTC
-	TRBV28	16	TRBJ2-1	-	CASSPGGGHSYNEQFF	TGTGCCAGCAGTCCCGGAGGCGGTCACTCCTACAATGAGCAGTTCTTC
-	TRBV7-9	14	TRBJ2-2	-	CASSEYIDTGELFF	TGTGCCAGCAGCGAGTATATTGACACCGGGGAGCTGTTTTTT
-	TRBV28	13	TRBJ2-7	-	CASSLSGPYEQYF	TGTGCCAGCAGTTTAAGTGGGCCCTACGAGCAGTACTTC
once	TRBV24-1	11	TRBJ2-5	-	CATASYETQYF	TGTGCCACCGCTTCCTATGAGACCCAGTACTTC
-	TRBV29-1	14	TRBJ2-1	TRBD1	CSVGDRASYNEQFF	TGCAGCGTTGGGGACAGGGCTAGCTACAATGAGCAGTTCTTC
-	TRBV10-1	13	TRBJ2-1	-	CATETEQNNEQFF	TGCGCCACAGAGACAGAACAAAACAATGAGCAGTTCTTC
few	TRBV6-6	14	TRBJ1-5	TRBD1	CASRPTGSDQPQHF	TGTGCCAGCAGACCGACAGGGTCGGATCAGCCCCAGCATTTT
-	TRBV29-1	13	TRBJ2-7	-	CSVDLGAAYEQYF	TGCAGCGTTGATTTGGGGGCGGCGTACGAGCAGTACTTC
-	TRBV18	16	TRBJ2-1	-	CASSPLSVSSYNEQFF	TGTGCCAGCTCACCACTATCGGTAAGCTCCTACAATGAGCAGTTCTTC
once	TRBV2	14	TRBJ2-7	-	CASIPREGAVEQYF	TGTGCCAGCATTCCTCGGGAGGGGGCGGTCGAGCAGTACTTC
-	TRBV19	16	TRBJ2-2	TRBD2	CASSLQSGRDTGELFF	TGTGCCAGTAGTTTGCAAAGCGGGAGGGACACCGGGGAGCTGTTTTTT